A selection of T cell receptor beta chains follows, all from one sample in a study of blood T cell repertoires in COVID-19. Data came from immunoSEQ multiplex PCR; TCRdb stores just in-frame clones and leaves some out. Of under 500,000 clones in the sample, around 89% are singletons; the top ten hold 4.3%. The sample taken for sequencing was peripheral blood. The source of these receptors is a woman aged 25 to 45 with acute or convalescent COVID-19. Each CDR3 is given with its conserved first and last residue. D genes are given only for firm matches. Where a row states a size, it is once, few, many or the class of an expanded clone; other rows omit it.

size: -
J: TRBJ2-5
D: TRBD2
V: TRBV5-1
DNA: TGCGCCAGCAGCTTGCGGGGGGGGCTAGAGACCCAGTACTTC
CDR3: CASSLRGGLETQYF

size: once
J: TRBJ1-2
D: TRBD1
V: TRBV4-1
DNA: TGCGCCAGCAGCCAAGGCGCAGGGGGCTATACTAACTATGGCTACACCTTC
CDR3: CASSQGAGGYTNYGYTF

size: once
J: TRBJ1-2
D: -
V: TRBV9
DNA: TGTGCCAGCAGCGTCTCGGCAGGGAAAGCCTATGGCTACACCTTC
CDR3: CASSVSAGKAYGYTF

size: -
J: TRBJ1-6
D: TRBD1
V: TRBV6-5
DNA: TGTGCCAGCAGTTATGGGACAGGGAGATCACCCCTCCACTTT
CDR3: CASSYGTGRSPLHF

size: -
J: TRBJ2-7
D: -
V: TRBV9
DNA: TGTGCCAGCAGCGTAGCGACGGGGGGCCACGAGCAGTACTTC
CDR3: CASSVATGGHEQYF

size: once
J: TRBJ2-1
D: TRBD2
V: TRBV29-1
DNA: TGCAGTGGCGGTTTGTTGGGACTAGCGGGGGCAAATGAGCAGTTCTTC
CDR3: CSGGLLGLAGANEQFF

size: -
J: TRBJ2-7
D: TRBD1
V: TRBV3-1/TRBV3-2
DNA: TGTGCCAGCAGCGAGACAACAGGGGGCCTCTTCTACGAGCAGTACTTC
CDR3: CASSETTGGLFYEQYF

size: -
J: TRBJ2-5
D: -
V: TRBV27
DNA: TGTGCCAGCAGTTTATCCTCCTCGGAGACCCAGTACTTC
CDR3: CASSLSSSETQYF

size: -
J: TRBJ1-5
D: -
V: TRBV27
DNA: TGTGCCAGCAGTTTCAGGGTCAGGCAGCCCCAGCATTTT
CDR3: CASSFRVRQPQHF

size: -
J: TRBJ2-3
D: -
V: TRBV11-3
DNA: TGTGCCAGCAGTAGGGGTACAGATACGCAGTATTTT
CDR3: CASSRGTDTQYF

size: -
J: TRBJ1-3
D: -
V: TRBV5-1
DNA: TGCGCCAGCAGCTTGAAAGGACACCACTACTCTGGAAACACCATATATTTT
CDR3: CASSLKGHHYSGNTIYF

size: -
J: TRBJ2-7
D: -
V: TRBV28
DNA: TGTGCCACCCAGGGATCCTACGAGCAGTACTTC
CDR3: CATQGSYEQYF

size: -
J: TRBJ2-7
D: -
V: TRBV12-3/TRBV12-4
DNA: TGTGCCAGCAGCTTCAGGGGCTACGAGCAGTACTTC
CDR3: CASSFRGYEQYF

size: -
J: TRBJ2-6
D: -
V: TRBV15
DNA: TGTGCCACCAACGCGAGGAATGGGGCCAACGTCCTGACTTTC
CDR3: CATNARNGANVLTF

size: once
J: TRBJ2-5
D: TRBD2
V: TRBV7-3
DNA: TGTGCCAGCAGCCATAGCGGGGGGGCTTTGGAGACCCAGTACTTC
CDR3: CASSHSGGALETQYF

size: -
J: TRBJ2-7
D: -
V: TRBV30
DNA: TGTGCCTGGAGCCTAACCGGCTACGAGCAGTACTTC
CDR3: CAWSLTGYEQYF

size: once
J: TRBJ1-6
D: -
V: TRBV5-1
DNA: TGCGCCAGCAGCGAAGGCGGGAATAATTCACCCCTCCACTTT
CDR3: CASSEGGNNSPLHF